This T cell receptor (beta chain) was sequenced in a study of blood T cell repertoires in COVID-19. Between the trimmed V and J ends, which lost 1 base and 4 bases, there was a span of 13 bases. The CDR3 runs 15 residues. CDR1 and CDR2 from the germline V gene are SGHDN and FVKESK. All enrollees were roughly 18 to 90 years old and from about two dozen US areas. Original analysis: Amplification from reference gene primers served as the basis for estimated nucleated cell counts. Produced via immunoSEQ multiplex PCR; TCRdb's table is partial and in-frame only. That table is the source of V, J and clone size, and D and trimming were worked out from the DNA. The sample records approximately 65,000 clones, approximately 80% being singletons.

Material: PBMCs or T cells enriched from blood (not recorded which). V usage is TRBV14 and J usage is TRBJ1-2, with a possible D match to TRBD1 (6 bases). The receptor was isolated from a woman between 35 and 50 years old with acute COVID-19. The CDR3 nucleotides are TGTGCCAGCAGCCAAGTAGGCGGACAGAGCTATGGCTACACCTTC. It is translated as CASSQVGGQSYGYTF.